This T cell receptor (beta chain) was captured in a study of blood T cell repertoires in COVID-19. About the research overall: T cells, B-cell-depleted T cells, or PBMCs provided the cDNA or gDNA that served as material.

The CDR3 has 11 residues. Trimming took off 10 bases at V and 4 bases at J, with 8 bases between the two ends. In germline, CDR1 is WNHNN, CDR2 SYGVQD (reference sequence). The cohort comprised adults aged 18 to 89 years residing in approximately 25 US areas. Researchers sorted participants into cohorts using their self-reported clinical history. Measured with immunoSEQ multiplex PCR; TCRdb has only the in-frame clones, and not every one. The profile shows a few hundred thousand clones, roughly nine tenths of them singletons. This TCR was recovered from a middle-aged woman who had been exposed to COVID-19. This rearrangement joins TRBV10-1 to TRBJ2-1, with no clear D. The sequenced sample consisted of PBMCs or T cells enriched from blood (not recorded which). CDR3 in amino acids: CAIWRYNEQFF. CDR3 coding DNA: TGCGCCATATGGAGATACAATGAGCAGTTCTTC.